This TCR beta chain was captured in a study of blood T cell repertoires in COVID-19. TCRdb's table, derived via immunoSEQ multiplex PCR, lists solely in-frame clones and lacks some. The repertoire includes more than 10,000 clones, around 73% of them detected once, and more than 30% sits in the top ten. This clone showed up just a few times. The sequenced material came from peripheral blood. The clonotype was recovered from a human donor in a cohort sampled during active COVID-19.

In nucleotides, the CDR3 is TGTGCCTCCGAGGGTGGAACTGAAGCTTTCTTT. This sequence encodes CASEGGTEAFF. V gene TRBV30 combines with J gene TRBJ1-1; D gene unclear. The germline V gene has CDR1 GTSNPN and CDR2 SVGIG (reference sequence). The length of the CDR3 is 11 residues. V was clipped by 7 bases and J by 5 bases, with 11 bases between them.